A selection of T cell receptor beta chains follows, all from one sample in a study of CD8 T cells in ankylosing spondylitis. TCRdb ran MiXCR on the 5' RACE reads and lists one entry per CDR3 protein. The data show about 540,000 distinct CDR3 sequences, roughly an eighth seen once. What was sequenced was blood, either unsorted or a sorted T cell fraction (not recorded which). The receptors come from a male donor with ankylosing spondylitis. The CDR3 runs from the conserved cysteine through the conserved F or W. A D gene is named only where the DNA matches it firmly. Size tells how often a clone was seen (once, few, many) or the class of an expanded clone, and some rows leave it out.

v_call	clone_size	j_call	d_call	cdr3_nt	cdr3_aa
TRBV14	many	TRBJ2-5	TRBD2	TGTGCCAGCAGCCATGGGACTAGCGTGACTCAAGAGACCCAGTACTTC	CASSHGTSVTQETQYF
TRBV5-1	few	TRBJ2-3	TRBD2	TGCGCCAGCAGACTAGCGGGGTACTTTAGCACAGATACGCAGTATTTT	CASRLAGYFSTDTQYF
TRBV4-1	many	TRBJ1-2	NA	TGCGCCAGCAGCCAAGTTGAGGGGCAGGACTATGGCTACACCTTC	CASSQVEGQDYGYTF
TRBV7-2	NA	TRBJ1-2	TRBD1	TGTGCCAGCAGCGATATTGGACAGGGGAACTATGGCTACACCTTC	CASSDIGQGNYGYTF
TRBV5-1	NA	TRBJ2-1	NA	TGCGCCAGCAGCTTGGCAGTAACCTCTGGTAATGAGCAGTTCTTC	CASSLAVTSGNEQFF
TRBV20-1	NA	TRBJ2-1	NA	TGCAGTGCGGACAGTGACTCCTACAATGAGCAGTTCTTC	CSADSDSYNEQFF
TRBV4-1	NA	TRBJ1-2	TRBD1	TGCGCCAGCACTCCGGGACAGGGGGACCCCTATGGCTACACCTTC	CASTPGQGDPYGYTF
TRBV9	few	TRBJ2-2	TRBD2	TGTGCCAGCAGCCAAAGAAGCGGGAGGAACACCGGGGAGCTGTTTTTT	CASSQRSGRNTGELFF
TRBV29-1	many	TRBJ1-3	NA	TGCAGCGTTGACGGTTTGGGAGGAAACACCATATATTTT	CSVDGLGGNTIYF
TRBV5-1	NA	TRBJ2-1	TRBD2	TGCGCCAGCAGACCGAGGCTAGCGGGGGACAATGAGCAGTTCTTC	CASRPRLAGDNEQFF
TRBV5-1	NA	TRBJ1-2	TRBD1	TGCGCCAGCAGCTTGGCAGGGGGAGTTCGCGGCGGCTATGGCTACACCTTC	CASSLAGGVRGGYGYTF
TRBV20-1	NA	TRBJ1-4	NA	TGCAGTGCTAGAAACACAGTTACTAATGAAAAACTGTTTTTT	CSARNTVTNEKLFF
TRBV5-1	few	TRBJ2-4	NA	TGCGCCAGCAGCTTTTCCGGGGGCAAAAACATTCAGTACTTC	CASSFSGGKNIQYF
TRBV19	NA	TRBJ2-7	TRBD1	TGTGCCAGTAGTGTATCCCCCGGGACAGGGTGGAATCACGAGCAGTACTTC	CASSVSPGTGWNHEQYF
TRBV18	NA	TRBJ2-5	NA	TGTGCCAGCTCACCACCGAGTCAGAACCAAGAGACCCAGTACTTC	CASSPPSQNQETQYF
TRBV6-1	NA	TRBJ2-1	TRBD2	TGTGCCAGCAGCAGCCGCCGGGACTATTATTCCTCGGAGGAGCAGTTCTTC	CASSSRRDYYSSEEQFF
TRBV12-3/TRBV12-4	many	TRBJ2-1	NA	TGTGCCAGCAGCCCGCGGAGTGATAGTGAGCAGTTCTTC	CASSPRSDSEQFF
TRBV27	NA	TRBJ2-5	TRBD2	TGTGCCAGCAGTTTAACCCGACTAGCTAAAGAGACCCAGTACTTC	CASSLTRLAKETQYF
TRBV4-1	few	TRBJ2-3	NA	TGCGCCAGCAGCCAAGATCCGGGGGCGACGGGAGATACGCAGTATTTT	CASSQDPGATGDTQYF
TRBV7-9	few	TRBJ2-7	TRBD1	TGTGCCAGCAGTCCCCTTTGGACAGGGGGCCACGAGCAGTACTTC	CASSPLWTGGHEQYF
TRBV29-1	NA	TRBJ2-1	NA	TGCAGCGTTGTCCGTCTCAATGAGCAGTTCTTC	CSVVRLNEQFF
TRBV3-1	NA	TRBJ1-5	NA	TGTGCCAGCAGCCAAGTTTTTGGCAATCAGCCCCAGCATTTT	CASSQVFGNQPQHF